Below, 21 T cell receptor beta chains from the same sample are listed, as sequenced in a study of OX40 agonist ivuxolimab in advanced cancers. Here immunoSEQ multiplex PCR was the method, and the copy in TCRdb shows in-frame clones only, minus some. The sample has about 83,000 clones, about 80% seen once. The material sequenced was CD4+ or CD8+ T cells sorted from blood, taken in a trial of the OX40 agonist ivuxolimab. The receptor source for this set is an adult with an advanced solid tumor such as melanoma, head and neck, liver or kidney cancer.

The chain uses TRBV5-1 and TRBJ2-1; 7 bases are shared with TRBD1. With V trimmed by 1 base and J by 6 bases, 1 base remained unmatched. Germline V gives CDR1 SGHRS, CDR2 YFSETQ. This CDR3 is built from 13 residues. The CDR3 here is CASSLQGVNEQFF. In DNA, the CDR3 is TGCGCCAGCAGCTTGCAGGGGGTCAATGAGCAGTTCTTC.

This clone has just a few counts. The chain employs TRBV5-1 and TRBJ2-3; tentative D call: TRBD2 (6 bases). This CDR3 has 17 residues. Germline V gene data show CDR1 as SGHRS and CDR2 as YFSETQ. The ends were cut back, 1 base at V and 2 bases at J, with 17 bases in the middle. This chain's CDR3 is CASSLSESGLPTDTQYF. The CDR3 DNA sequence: TGCGCCAGCAGCTTGAGCGAAAGCGGACTACCCACAGATACGCAGTATTTT.

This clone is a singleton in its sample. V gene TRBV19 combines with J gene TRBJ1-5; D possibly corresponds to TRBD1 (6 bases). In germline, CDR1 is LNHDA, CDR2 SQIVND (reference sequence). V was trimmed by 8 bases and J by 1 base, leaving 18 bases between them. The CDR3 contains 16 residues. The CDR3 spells CASQRDISLSNQPQHF. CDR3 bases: TGTGCCAGTCAACGGGACATTTCTTTAAGCAATCAGCCCCAGCATTTT.

CDR3: CASSFTGGADYGYTF. In DNA, the CDR3 is TGTGCCAGCAGCTTTACAGGGGGCGCGGACTATGGCTACACCTTC. V is TRBV7-3 and J is TRBJ1-2, with 9 bases identical to TRBD1. Germline loops: CDR1 SGHTA, CDR2 FQGTGA. The CDR3 is 15 amino acids. The trim removed 3 bases at V and 3 bases at J, leaving 5 bases unmatched.

CDR3 sequence: CASSPSRSGETQYF. Written as DNA, the CDR3 is TGTGCCAGCAGCCCATCACGTAGCGGAGAGACCCAGTACTTC. The rearrangement links TRBV13 to TRBJ2-5; TRBD2 is a possible D gene (6 bases). The ends were cut back, 5 bases at V and 4 bases at J, with 14 bases in the middle. CDR1 is PRHDT, CDR2 FYEKMQ, per germline (reference sequence). This CDR3 is built from 14 residues.

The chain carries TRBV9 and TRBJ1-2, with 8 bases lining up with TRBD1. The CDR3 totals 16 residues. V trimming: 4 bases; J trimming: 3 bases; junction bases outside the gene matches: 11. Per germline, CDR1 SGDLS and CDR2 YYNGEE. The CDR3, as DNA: TGTGCCAGCAGCCCCCGGACAGGGCAGGGAGACTATGGCTACACCTTC. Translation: CASSPRTGQGDYGYTF.

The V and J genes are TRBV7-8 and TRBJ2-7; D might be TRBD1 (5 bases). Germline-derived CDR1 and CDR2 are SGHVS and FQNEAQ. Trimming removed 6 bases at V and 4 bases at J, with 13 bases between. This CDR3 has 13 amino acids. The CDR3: CASRSNQGYEQYF. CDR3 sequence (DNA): TGTGCCAGCAGGTCAAATCAGGGATACGAGCAGTACTTC.

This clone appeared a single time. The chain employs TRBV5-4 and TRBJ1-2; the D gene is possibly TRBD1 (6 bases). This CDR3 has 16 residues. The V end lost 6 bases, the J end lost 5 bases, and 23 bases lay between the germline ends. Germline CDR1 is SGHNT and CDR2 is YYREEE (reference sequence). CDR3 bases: TGTGCCAGCACCCAAATTATGAGGGGGTCCAGGTATGGCTACACCTTC. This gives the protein CASTQIMRGSRYGYTF.

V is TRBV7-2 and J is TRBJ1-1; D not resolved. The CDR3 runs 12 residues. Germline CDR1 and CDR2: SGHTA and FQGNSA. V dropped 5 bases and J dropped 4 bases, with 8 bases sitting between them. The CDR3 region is CASSRDLTEAFF. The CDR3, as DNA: TGTGCCAGCAGCCGGGATCTCACTGAAGCTTTCTTT.

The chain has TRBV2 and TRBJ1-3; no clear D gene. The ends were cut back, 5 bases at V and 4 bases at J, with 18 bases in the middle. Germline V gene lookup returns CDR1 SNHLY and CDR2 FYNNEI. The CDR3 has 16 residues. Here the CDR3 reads CASSQERPRRGNTIYF. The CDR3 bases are TGTGCCAGCAGTCAAGAACGTCCGAGGAGAGGAAACACCATATATTTT.

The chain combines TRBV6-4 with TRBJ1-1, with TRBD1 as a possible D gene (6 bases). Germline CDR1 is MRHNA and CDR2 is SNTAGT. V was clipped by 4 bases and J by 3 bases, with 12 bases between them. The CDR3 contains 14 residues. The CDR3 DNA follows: TGTGCCAGCAGTGTATCTGAGGGGGACACTGAAGCTTTCTTT. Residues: CASSVSEGDTEAFF.

The chain's CDR3 is CASSPRATDTQYF. Here the CDR3 DNA reads TGTGCCAGCTCACCACGGGCCACAGATACGCAGTATTTT. This sequence joins TRBV18 and TRBJ2-3, with unresolved D. CDR1 is KGHSH, CDR2 LQKENI, per germline. V lost 1 base to trimming and J lost 2 bases, with 4 bases between them. The CDR3 length is 13 residues.

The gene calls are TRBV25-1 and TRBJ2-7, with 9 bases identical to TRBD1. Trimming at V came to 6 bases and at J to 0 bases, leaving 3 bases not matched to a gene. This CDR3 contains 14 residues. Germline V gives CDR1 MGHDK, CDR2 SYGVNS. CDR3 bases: TGTGCCAGCAGGGGGACAGGGAGCTCCTACGAGCAGTACTTC. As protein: CASRGTGSSYEQYF.

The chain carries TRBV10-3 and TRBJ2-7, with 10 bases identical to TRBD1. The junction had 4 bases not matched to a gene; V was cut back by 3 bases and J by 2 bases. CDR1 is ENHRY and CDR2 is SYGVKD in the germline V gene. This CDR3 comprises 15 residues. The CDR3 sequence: CAISDSGTGAYEQYF. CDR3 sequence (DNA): TGTGCCATCAGTGACTCGGGGACAGGGGCCTACGAGCAGTACTTC.

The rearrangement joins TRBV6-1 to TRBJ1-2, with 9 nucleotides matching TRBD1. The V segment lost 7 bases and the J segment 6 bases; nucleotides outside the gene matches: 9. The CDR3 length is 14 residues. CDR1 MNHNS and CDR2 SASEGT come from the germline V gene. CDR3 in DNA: TGTGCCAGCACTCTGACAGGGGGGGAGCATGGCTACACCTTC. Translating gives CASTLTGGEHGYTF.

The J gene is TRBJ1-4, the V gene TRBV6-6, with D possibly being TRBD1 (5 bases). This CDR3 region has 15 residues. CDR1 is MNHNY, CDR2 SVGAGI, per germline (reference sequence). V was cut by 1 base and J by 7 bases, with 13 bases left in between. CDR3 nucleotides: TGTGCCAGCAGTTACTTGACCGGGGCCAGTGAAAAACTGTTTTTT. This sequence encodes CASSYLTGASEKLFF.

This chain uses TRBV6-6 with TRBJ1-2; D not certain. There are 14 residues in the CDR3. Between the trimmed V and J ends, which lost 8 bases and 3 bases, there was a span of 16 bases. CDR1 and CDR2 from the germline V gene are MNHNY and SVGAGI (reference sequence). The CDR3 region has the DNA TGTGCCAGCTCCCTCACATCGGCCCACTATGGCTACACCTTC. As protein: CASSLTSAHYGYTF.

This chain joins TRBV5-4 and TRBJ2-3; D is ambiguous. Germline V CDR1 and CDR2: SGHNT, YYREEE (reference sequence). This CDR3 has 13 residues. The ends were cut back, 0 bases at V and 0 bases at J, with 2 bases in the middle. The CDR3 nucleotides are TGTGCCAGCAGCTTGGAAAGCACAGATACGCAGTATTTT. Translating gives CASSLESTDTQYF.

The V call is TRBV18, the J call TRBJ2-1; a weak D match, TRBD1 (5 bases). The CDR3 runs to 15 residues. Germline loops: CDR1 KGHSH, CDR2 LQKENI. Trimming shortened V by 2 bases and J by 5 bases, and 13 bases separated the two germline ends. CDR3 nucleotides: TGTGCCAGCTCACCAGGGGTACAGGTGAACAATGAGCAGTTCTTC. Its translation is CASSPGVQVNNEQFF.

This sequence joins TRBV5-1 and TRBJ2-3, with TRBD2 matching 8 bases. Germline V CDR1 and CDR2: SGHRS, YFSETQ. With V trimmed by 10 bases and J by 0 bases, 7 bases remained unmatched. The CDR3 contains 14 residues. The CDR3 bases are TGCGCCTGCAAACTAGCGGCGAGCACAGATACGCAGTATTTT. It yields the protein CACKLAASTDTQYF. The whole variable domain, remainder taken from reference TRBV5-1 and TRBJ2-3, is KAGVTQTPRYLIKTRGQQVTLSCSPISGHRSVSWYQQTPGQGLQFLFEYFSETQRNKGNFPGRFSGRQFSNSRSEMNVSTLELGDSALYLCACKLAASTDTQYFGPGTRLTVL.

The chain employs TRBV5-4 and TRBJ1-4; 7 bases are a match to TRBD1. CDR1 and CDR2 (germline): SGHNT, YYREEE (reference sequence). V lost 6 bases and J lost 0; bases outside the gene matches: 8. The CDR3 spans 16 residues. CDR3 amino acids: CASKRQGTATNEKLFF. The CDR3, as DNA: TGTGCCAGCAAACGACAGGGCACTGCAACTAATGAAAAACTGTTTTTT.